The 8 T cell receptor beta chains given below trace back to one sample, sequenced in a study of blood T cells in healthy people across ages (dated by TCRdb to the mid-2010s). Library preparation used 5' RACE. Sequenced on an Illumina HiSeq 2500. The second PCR ran for about 6 to 12 cycles and used a J-beta primer mix along with a sample-barcoded 5' primer. Clones were called with MiXCR by TCRdb after fastp trimmed the public reads at Q25, and only in-frame beta chains were retained. Merged by CDR3 protein, the rows form single entries marked with the most common genes and DNA. The sample yields around 870,000 distinct CDR3 sequences; around 30% were counted once. The ten largest clonotypes hold roughly a sixth of the sample. Specimen: blood. The receptor set was obtained from a woman at least 80 years old in good health.

The chain recombines TRBV21-1 with TRBJ2-5; the D call of TRBD2 is as the table states it, not checked on the DNA. TRBV21-1 is annotated as a pseudogene. This CDR3 has 17 residues. CDR3 amino acids: CAGSKARLAGTDETQYF. CDR3 sequence (DNA): TGTGCCGGCAGCAAAGCTAGGTTAGCGGGGACGGATGAGACCCAGTACTTC.

This clonotype was recorded many times. The CDR3, as DNA: TGCAGTGCTAGAGATCCGACACGGATGTCTAACTATGGCTACACCTTC. Encoded protein: CSARDPTRMSNYGYTF. The gene calls are TRBV20-1 and TRBJ1-2; D not resolved. V lost 0 bases and J 0 bases, leaving 14 bases between the germline ends. The germline gives CDR1 DFQATT, CDR2 SNEGSKA (reference sequence). The CDR3 consists of 16 residues.

The chain carries TRBV5-1 and TRBJ1-5; possibly TRBD1 for D (6 bases). CDR1 is SGHRS and CDR2 is YFSETQ in the germline V gene. This CDR3 has 15 amino acids. The V gene lost 3 bases and the J gene lost 5 bases, with 15 bases spanning the gap. The CDR3 DNA reads TGCGCCAGCAGCTGGCAGGGGTCCTTAGATCAGCCCCAGCATTTT. Encoded protein: CASSWQGSLDQPQHF.

This clonotype was found a few times. The chain has TRBV7-2 and TRBJ2-4, with D possibly called TRBD1 or TRBD2 (7 bases each). The end of the DNA aligns better with TRBJ2-7, so the J call may be wrong. CDR1 SGHTA and CDR2 FQGNSA come from the germline V gene. The CDR3 sequence is 15 residues long. The CDR3 protein is CASSLAQGGEYEQYF. CDR3 nucleotide sequence: TGTGCCAGCAGCTTAGCGCAGGGGGGGGAGTACGAGCAGTACTTC.

This clonotype showed up many times. V is TRBV6-1 and J is TRBJ2-5, with no clear D. The CDR3 spans 14 residues. Trimming shortened V by 2 bases and J by 1 base, and 8 bases separated the two germline ends. From germline, CDR1 is MNHNS and CDR2 SASEGT. This CDR3 is CASSERYSQETQYF. DNA for the CDR3: TGTGCCAGCAGTGAACGCTACAGCCAAGAGACCCAGTACTTC.

With respect to this clonotype: The junction differs from germline at one of its ends, possibly a read error. The chain couples TRBV29-1 to TRBJ2-3, with 8 bases lining up with TRBD2. CDR3 length: 18 residues. The germline CDR1 and CDR2 sequences are SQVTM and ANQGSEA. In nucleotides, the CDR3 is TGCAGCGTCGCTTGGATAGCGGGGCGCCCCTCTAGCACAGATATGCAGTATTTT. As protein: CSVAWIAGRPSSTDMQYF.

Points on this clonotype: A much larger clone sits a single nucleotide away, making a read error possible. The chain joins TRBV30 to TRBJ2-5, with 10 nucleotides matching TRBD2. CDR3 length: 17 residues. Per the germline V gene, CDR1 is GTSNPN and CDR2 is SVGIG (reference sequence). Trimming removed 1 base from V and 0 bases from J; junction bases left unmatched: 8. CDR3 DNA: TGTGCCTGGAGTGCACTAAGGACTAGCGGTAACCAAGAGACCCAGTACTTC. As protein: CAWSALRTSGNQETQYF.

The table lists this clonotype with many counts. This may arise from a read error, as a much more abundant clone is one base away. The CDR3 is CASSLEHFNNEQYF. The CDR3 nucleotides read TGTGCCAGCAGCTTGGAGCATTTCAACAATGAGCAGTACTTC. The chain uses TRBV5-6 and TRBJ2-5; no clear D. CDR1 and CDR2 (germline): SGHDT, YYEEEE. Trimming pared 0 bases from V and 11 bases from J, leaving 17 bases between. The CDR3 totals 14 residues.